This TCR beta chain comes out of a study of identical twins. Findings and limits, study-wide: Researchers reported weaker excess twin sharing in beta out-of-frame sequences. Fewer insertions characterized abundant cord blood beta clonotypes, whereas memory repertoires showed none.

Comment on this clonotype: As yet, its antigen is unknown.

TCRdb redid the calling of the 5' RACE reads with MiXCR, one entry per CDR3 protein. Of nearly 900,000 distinct CDR3 sequences in the sample, 9% to 15% are singletons; the top ten hold around 1.5%. These data were also filed under a second study, of yellow fever vaccine responses in identical twins.

The sequencing sample was made of PBMCs. The TCR was taken from a woman between 18 and 30 years old in good health.

CDR3 residues: CASSEGRIVEQFF. The CDR3 region has the DNA TGCGCCAGCAGTGAGGGGCGCATCGTCGAGCAGTTCTTC. The chain recombines TRBV10-2 with TRBJ2-1; D gene unclear. This CDR3 region has 13 residues. Germline CDR1 is WSHSY and CDR2 is SAAADI. V gave up 2 bases and J gave up 10 bases, with 12 bases separating them.